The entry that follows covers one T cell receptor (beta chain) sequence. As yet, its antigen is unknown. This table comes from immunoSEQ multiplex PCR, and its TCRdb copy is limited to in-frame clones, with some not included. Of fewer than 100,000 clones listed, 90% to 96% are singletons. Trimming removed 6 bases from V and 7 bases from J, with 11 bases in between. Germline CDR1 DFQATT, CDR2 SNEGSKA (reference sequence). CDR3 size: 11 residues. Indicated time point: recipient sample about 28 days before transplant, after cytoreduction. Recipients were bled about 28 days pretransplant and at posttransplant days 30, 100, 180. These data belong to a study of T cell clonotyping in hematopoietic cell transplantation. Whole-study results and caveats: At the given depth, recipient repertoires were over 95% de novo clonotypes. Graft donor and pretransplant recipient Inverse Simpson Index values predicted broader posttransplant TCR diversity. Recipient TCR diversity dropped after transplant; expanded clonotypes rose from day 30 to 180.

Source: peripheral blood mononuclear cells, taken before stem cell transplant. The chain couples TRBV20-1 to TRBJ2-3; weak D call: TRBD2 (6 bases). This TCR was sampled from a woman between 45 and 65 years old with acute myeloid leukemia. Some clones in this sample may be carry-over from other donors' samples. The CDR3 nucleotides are TGCAGTGCCCCACTAGCAAATACGCAGTATTTT. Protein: CSAPLANTQYF.